The clone carrying this TCR beta chain has only one observation. The antigen is unknown. PCR involved 60 Vbeta and 13 Jbeta primers. The protocol was immunoSEQ multiplex PCR, while the TCRdb copy is restricted to in-frame clones and leaves out a portion. The top ten clones hold approximately 3% of a sample with roughly 100,000 clones, approximately 69% of them seen once. This entry belongs to a study of cytomegalovirus exposure and HLA in healthy donors. In the study overall: Within an early data release were tens of millions of unique TCRs drawn from HLA-typed donors. Regarding the study as a whole: The investigators catalogued 160 or so TCR beta chains as cytomegalovirus-associated. Some public TCRs appeared in many individuals, while most sequences were rare.

Looked up from germline, CDR1 is SGHTA and CDR2 is FQGNSA. The V and J ends lost 5 bases and 1 base, in that order; junction bases with no gene match: 3. The CDR3 covers 15 residues. V usage is TRBV7-2 and J usage is TRBJ2-1, with 9 bases that match TRBD2. Material: PBMCs. The receptor was isolated from a man in his thirties or forties in good health and CMV-seronegative. This CDR3 is CASSRLAGSYNEQFF. CDR3 DNA: TGTGCCAGCAGCCGCCTAGCGGGGTCCTACAATGAGCAGTTCTTC.